This TCR beta chain was obtained from a study of tumor-infiltrating lymphocytes in primary liver carcinoma. At the level of the study: There were roughly 3.5 to 7.13 million productive TCRbeta reads per sample, a yield similar across tissue types.

This clonotype qualifies as medium-sized. From unsorted bulk tissue weighing roughly 17-31 mg, DNA and RNA were co-extracted. V gave up 4 bases and J gave up 0 bases, with 14 bases separating them. The V gene's germline CDR1 is MGHRA and CDR2 YSYEKL. This CDR3 contains 16 residues. From approximately 490 ng total RNA, TCR beta cDNA was generated with a primer in the constant region. Investigators got TCR beta libraries out of three nested multiplex PCR rounds, done with slightly modified ARM-PCR. With TRBV1-TRBV30 forward primers and a C-beta reverse primer, the first two PCR rounds were run for around 10 cycles each. TCRdb re-analysed the multiplex PCR reads in MiXCR, keeping a single row per CDR3 protein. The sample lists more than 40,000 distinct CDR3 sequences, just over 70% occurring once.

The receptor comes from a man aged 40-55 years with primary liver carcinoma and hepatitis B virus infection. V gene TRBV4-1 combines with J gene TRBJ2-3; a possible D gene is TRBD2 (6 bases). Sequencing was done on a sample of liver tumor tissue from sampling region 5. Regarding subset: tumor region T5, tumor centre. The CDR3 DNA reads TGCGCCAGCAGCCCAGAGGCGGGGATAAGCACAGATACGCAGTATTTT. Its translation: CASSPEAGISTDTQYF.